Here is one T cell receptor beta chain with its context. Assay used: immunoSEQ multiplex PCR; TCRdb lists only in-frame clones, some missing. This table has 45,000 to 50,000 clones, 79% appearing once. The record originates from a study of OX40 agonist ivuxolimab in advanced cancers. With autoimmune disease history or systemic immunosuppression, patients were excluded. Germline CDR1 reads SGHTA; CDR2 reads FQGTGA. The CDR3 has 16 residues. V dropped 2 bases and J dropped 0 bases, with 11 bases sitting between them. The chain carries TRBV7-3 and TRBJ1-5, with D perhaps TRBD1 (5 bases). Sequenced material: CD4+ or CD8+ T cells sorted from blood, taken in a trial of the OX40 agonist ivuxolimab. This sequence originates from an adult with an advanced solid tumor such as melanoma, head and neck, liver or kidney cancer. The CDR3 loop reads CASSLGPGPSNQPQHF. As DNA, the CDR3 is TGTGCCAGCAGCTTAGGGCCAGGGCCTAGCAATCAGCCCCAGCATTTT.